This T cell receptor beta chain was observed in a study of T cells in Graves' hyperthyroidism and ophthalmopathy. For the study at large: The authors collected peripheral blood at initial diagnosis, before any treatment. Study-wide results and limits: The blood repertoire included most of the expanded thyroid clonotypes above 0.001.

What was amplified from RNA transcripts were TCR beta CDR3 regions. Using the HTBI primer set, a first-round RT-PCR was run on the TCR CDR3. TCRdb reprocessed the multiplex PCR reads with MiXCR, giving one entry per CDR3 protein. The table lists about 270,000 distinct CDR3 sequences, around 22% of them singletons. The CDR3 is 17 amino acids. Germline loops: CDR1 ENHRY, CDR2 SYGVKD. With 5 bases clipped from V and 1 base from J, the junction kept 3 bases outside the gene matches. On this clonotype: Its antigen is as yet unknown.

Not enrolled were patients with uncontrolled infection, other autoimmune disease, pregnancy or lactation. Used for diagnoses were clinical symptoms, serum thyroxine and TRAb, thyroid ultrasound and orbital computed tomography. This TCR was sampled from a man aged 30 to 45 with Graves' ophthalmopathy. Sequenced sample: blood. The chain recombines TRBV10-3 with TRBJ2-3, with 16 bases matching TRBD2. The CDR3 DNA reads as TGTGCCATCAGTCCCGGGACTAGCGGGAGGGGCACAGATACGCAGTATTTT. Its protein product is CAISPGTSGRGTDTQYF.